This entry is about one T cell receptor (beta chain). Assay: immunoSEQ multiplex PCR; the TCRdb copy retains only in-frame clones and omits some. The sample carries fewer than 200,000 clones, just under 90% recorded once. This sample stems from a study of blood T cell repertoires in COVID-19. Trimming pared 5 bases from V and 2 bases from J, leaving 12 bases between. The V gene's germline CDR1 is LGHDT and CDR2 YNNKEL (reference sequence). The CDR3 is 14 amino acids. The clonotype was recovered from a woman between 70 and 85 years old with COVID-19, enrolled during active disease. The sample taken for sequencing was peripheral blood. The chain couples TRBV3-1 (or the pseudogene TRBV3-2) to TRBJ1-2; D remains ambiguous. DNA of the CDR3: TGTGCCAGCAGCAAACCGGGAGAAAACTATGGCTACACCTTC. Amino acid sequence: CASSKPGENYGYTF.